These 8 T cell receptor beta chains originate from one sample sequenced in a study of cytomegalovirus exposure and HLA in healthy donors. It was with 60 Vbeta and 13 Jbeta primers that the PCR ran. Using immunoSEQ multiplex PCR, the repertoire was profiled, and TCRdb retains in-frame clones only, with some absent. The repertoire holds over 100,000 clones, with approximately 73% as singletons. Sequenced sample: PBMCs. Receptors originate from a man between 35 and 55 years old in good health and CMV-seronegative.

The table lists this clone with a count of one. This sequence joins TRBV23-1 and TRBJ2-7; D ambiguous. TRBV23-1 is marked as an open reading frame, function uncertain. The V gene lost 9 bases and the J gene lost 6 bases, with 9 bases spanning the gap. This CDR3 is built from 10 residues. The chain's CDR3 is CARERGEQYF. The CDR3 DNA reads TGCGCCAGGGAGCGAGGCGAGCAGTACTTC.

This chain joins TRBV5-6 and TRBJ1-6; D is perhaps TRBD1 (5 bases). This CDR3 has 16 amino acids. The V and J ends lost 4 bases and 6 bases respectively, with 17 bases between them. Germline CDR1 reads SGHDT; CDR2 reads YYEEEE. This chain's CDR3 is CASSPVRQSLNSPLHF. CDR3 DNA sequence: TGTGCCAGCAGCCCCGTCCGACAGAGCCTTAATTCACCCCTCCACTTT.

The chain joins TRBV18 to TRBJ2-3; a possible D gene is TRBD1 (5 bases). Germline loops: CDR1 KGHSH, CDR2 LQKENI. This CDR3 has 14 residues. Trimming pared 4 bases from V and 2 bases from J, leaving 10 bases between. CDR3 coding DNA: TGTGCCAGCTCACGCAGGGCCGACACAGATACGCAGTATTTT. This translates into CASSRRADTDTQYF.

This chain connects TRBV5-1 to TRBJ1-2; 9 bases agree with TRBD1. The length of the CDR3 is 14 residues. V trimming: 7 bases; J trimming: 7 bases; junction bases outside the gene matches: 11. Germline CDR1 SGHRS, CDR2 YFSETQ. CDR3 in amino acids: CASLDPQGARGYTF. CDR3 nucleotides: TGCGCCAGCCTCGACCCACAGGGGGCGCGTGGCTACACCTTC.

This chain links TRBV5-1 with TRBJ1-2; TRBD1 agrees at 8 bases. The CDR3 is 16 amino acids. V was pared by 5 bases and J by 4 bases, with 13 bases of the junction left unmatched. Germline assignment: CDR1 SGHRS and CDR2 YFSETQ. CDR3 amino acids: CASRPPLTGEGYGYTF. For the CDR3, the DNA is TGCGCCAGCAGACCACCGCTGACAGGGGAGGGCTATGGCTACACCTTC.

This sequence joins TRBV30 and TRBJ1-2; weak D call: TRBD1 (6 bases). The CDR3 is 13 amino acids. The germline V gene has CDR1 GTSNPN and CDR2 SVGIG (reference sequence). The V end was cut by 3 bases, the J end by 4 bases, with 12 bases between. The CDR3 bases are TGTGCCTGGAGCCCAGGGGAGCGCTATGGCTACACCTTC. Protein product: CAWSPGERYGYTF.

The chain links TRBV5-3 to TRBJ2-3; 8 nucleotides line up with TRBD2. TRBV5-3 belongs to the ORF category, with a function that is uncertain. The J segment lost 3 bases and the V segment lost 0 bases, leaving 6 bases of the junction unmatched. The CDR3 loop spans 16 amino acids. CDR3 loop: CARSLGGGGRTDTQYF. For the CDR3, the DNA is TGTGCCAGAAGCTTGGGGGGCGGGGGGAGGACAGATACGCAGTATTTT.

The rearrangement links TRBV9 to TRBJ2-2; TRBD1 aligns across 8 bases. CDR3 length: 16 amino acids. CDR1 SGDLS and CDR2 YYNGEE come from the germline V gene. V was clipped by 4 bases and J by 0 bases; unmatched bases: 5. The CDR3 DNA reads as TGTGCCAGCAGCCCCCGACAGGGGTCGAACACCGGGGAGCTGTTTTTT. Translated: CASSPRQGSNTGELFF.